The 21 T cell receptor beta chains listed next were all sequenced from one sample in a study of Ad26.COV2.S vaccination and SARS-CoV-2 variants listed by TCRdb under 2021. Library prep was done by the immunoSEQ multiplex PCR assay. TCRdb took this table from immuneACCESS and kept in-frame rearrangements with V and J called. Such tables lack part of the clones; where checked against another copy, unresolved V genes explain under half of the gap, and the rest is unexplained. This sample comprises about 410,000 clones, roughly 90% of them detected only once. 1.5% to 2% of the sample lies in the top ten. Interpreted using the paper, the treatment or condition label stands for: around 19 received Ad26.COV2.S at low or high dose, single or two shots; roughly five received placebo; per-sample allocation not given. For vaccine and placebo recipients, the sequenced repertoires came from samples collected on day 63 after the first injection.

This material consisted of peripheral blood, taken in a trial of Ad26.COV2.S vaccine versus placebo. The receptor source for this set is a person between 18 and 65 years old who received the Ad26.COV2.S COVID-19 vaccine or a placebo.

The gene calls are TRBV4-3 and TRBJ1-1; a possible D gene is TRBD1 (6 bases). The CDR3 consists of 15 residues. Germline-derived CDR1 and CDR2 are LGHNA and YSLEER. Trimming shortened V by 0 bases and J by 3 bases, and 11 bases separated the two germline ends. Here the CDR3 reads CASSQDGGRDTEAFF. In DNA, the CDR3 is TGCGCCAGCAGCCAAGATGGGGGGCGGGACACTGAAGCTTTCTTT.

The chain has TRBV10-2 and TRBJ2-1; 8 bases match TRBD2. J lost 8 bases, V lost 2 bases, and 11 bases had no gene match. This CDR3 has 16 amino acids. Germline CDR1 WSHSY, CDR2 SAAADI. The DNA for the CDR3 is TGCGCCAGCAGTGAGCGGTTAGCGGGGTTTGTCGATGAGCAGTTCTTC. It encodes CASSERLAGFVDEQFF.

The rearrangement uses TRBV4-1 and TRBJ1-5; D gene ambiguous. Germline V gene data show CDR1 as MGHRA and CDR2 as YSYEKL. The CDR3 contains 15 residues. V was clipped by 1 base and J by 8 bases, with 15 bases between them. The CDR3 DNA reads TGCGCCAGCAGCCAAGGGCAAAGTCCTACGGAGCCCCAGCATTTT. This codes for CASSQGQSPTEPQHF.

The rearrangement uses TRBV27 and TRBJ2-3, with 9 bases identical to TRBD1. CDR3 length: 16 residues. The germline V gene has CDR1 MNHEY and CDR2 SMNVEV (reference sequence). Trimming took 8 bases from V and 6 from J; bases not matched to a gene: 15. The CDR3: CASRPMGTGMYDTQYF. In DNA, the CDR3 is TGTGCCAGCCGCCCCATGGGGACAGGGATGTATGATACGCAGTATTTT.

This clone was detected only once. This chain joins TRBV6-6 and TRBJ2-7; 9 nucleotides align to TRBD1. The V and J ends lost 4 bases and 6 bases, in that order; junction bases with no gene match: 7. The germline V gene has CDR1 MNHNY and CDR2 SVGAGI (reference sequence). CDR3 length: 14 amino acids. The CDR3 DNA reads TGTGCCAGCAGTTGGGACAGGGTCGGGGTCGAGCAGTACTTC. Protein sequence: CASSWDRVGVEQYF.

The rearrangement uses TRBV28 and TRBJ2-7; 8 nucleotides align to TRBD2. CDR1 and CDR2 (germline): MDHEN, SYDVKM. The CDR3 totals 15 residues. The ends lost 8 bases at V and 0 bases at J; junction bases unmatched: 9. As DNA, the CDR3 is TGTGCCAGCTCGTTCTTGCGGGGGGCCTCCTACGAGCAGTACTTC. Its translation: CASSFLRGASYEQYF. Using reference TRBV28 and TRBJ2-7 for the parts outside the CDR3, the full variable domain is DVKVTQSSRYLVKRTGEKVFLECVQDMDHENMFWYRQDPGLGLRLIYFSYDVKMKEKGDIPEGYSVSREKKERFSLILESASTNQTSMYLCASSFLRGASYEQYFGPGTRLTVT.

The chain couples TRBV14 to TRBJ2-1; TRBD1 matches 7 bases. This CDR3 is 14 amino acids long. The ends lost 1 base at V and 9 bases at J; junction bases unmatched: 6. Per the germline V gene, CDR1 is SGHDN and CDR2 is FVKESK. The CDR3: CASSQVVGGGEQFF. CDR3 DNA: TGTGCCAGCAGCCAAGTGGTAGGGGGCGGTGAGCAGTTCTTC.

CDR3 loop: CASSTSPDNEQFF. CDR3 bases: TGTGCCAGCAGTACTTCCCCGGACAATGAGCAGTTCTTC. This rearrangement joins TRBV28 to TRBJ2-1; D gene unclear. The germline CDR1 and CDR2 sequences are MDHEN and SYDVKM. The CDR3 length is 13 residues. With 5 bases removed from V and 5 bases from J, the gap between germline ends came to 10 bases.

This chain links TRBV6-2 or TRBV6-3 with TRBJ1-2; 7 bases match TRBD1. Trimming took 5 bases from V and 5 from J; bases not matched to a gene: 5. The CDR3 spans 13 residues. Germline CDR1 MNHEY, CDR2 SVGEGT. Written as DNA, the CDR3 is TGTGCCAGCAGTCAAGACAGGGTATATGGCTACACCTTC. Translation gives CASSQDRVYGYTF.

This rearrangement joins TRBV27 to TRBJ2-5; D tentatively fits TRBD1 or TRBD2 (6 bases each). The CDR3 covers 17 residues. Germline V lookup: CDR1 MNHEY, CDR2 SMNVEV (reference sequence). Trimming took off 5 bases at V and 5 bases at J, with 24 bases between the two ends. The CDR3 coding sequence is TGTGCCAGCAGTCAATACGGGCTAACGGGGGCGGGCGAGACCCAGTACTTC. It encodes CASSQYGLTGAGETQYF.

This chain uses TRBV25-1 with TRBJ1-5; weak D call: TRBD1 (5 bases). This CDR3 has 14 residues. Between the trimmed V and J ends, which lost 1 base and 4 bases, there was a span of 8 bases. Germline V gene sequence: CDR1 MGHDK, CDR2 SYGVNS. CDR3 loop: CASSEFDRNQPQHF. The CDR3 DNA sequence: TGTGCCAGCAGTGAATTCGACAGAAATCAGCCCCAGCATTTT.

The V call is TRBV7-9, the J call TRBJ1-1; 7 bases map to TRBD1. V trimming: 5 bases; J trimming: 1 base; junction bases outside the gene matches: 4. The CDR3 has 14 amino acids. The germline CDR1 and CDR2 sequences are SEHNR and FQNEAQ (reference sequence). Here the CDR3 reads CASSPDRQNTEAFF. The CDR3 DNA sequence: TGTGCCAGCAGCCCGGACAGGCAGAACACTGAAGCTTTCTTT.

The sample holds a few counts of this clone. J is TRBJ1-1 and V is TRBV12-3 or TRBV12-4; D gene uncertain. The CDR3 totals 13 residues. Deletions cut 3 bases from V and 1 base from J, with 6 bases between. The CDR3 bases are TGTGCCAGCAGTTTGTTTCCGAACACTGAAGCTTTCTTT. Translating gives CASSLFPNTEAFF.

The chain has TRBV6-2 or TRBV6-3 and TRBJ2-3, with D maybe TRBD2 (6 bases). The germline CDR1 and CDR2 sequences are MNHEY and SVGEGT. This CDR3 spans 13 amino acids. The V and J ends lost 5 bases and 6 bases respectively, with 12 bases between them. CDR3 DNA sequence: TGTGCCAGCAGTGGCCGCCTAGCGGATACGCAGTATTTT. The encoded protein is CASSGRLADTQYF.

The rearrangement links TRBV12-5 to TRBJ2-1; D might be TRBD2 (5 bases). V was clipped by 1 base and J by 1 base, with 5 bases between them. CDR3 length: 14 residues. From germline, CDR1 is LGHNT and CDR2 FRNRAP. The CDR3 here is CASGLGRSYNEQFF. The CDR3 nucleotides read TGTGCTAGTGGTTTGGGGAGGTCCTACAATGAGCAGTTCTTC.

This sequence joins TRBV27 and TRBJ2-7; perhaps TRBD1 as D (5 bases). Germline assignment: CDR1 MNHEY and CDR2 SMNVEV (reference sequence). The length of the CDR3 is 13 residues. Trimming took 8 bases from V and 7 from J, leaving 18 bases between them. The DNA of the CDR3 is TGTGCCAGCGTTTCCCGCTCAGGGATTGAGCAGTACTTC. Protein product: CASVSRSGIEQYF.

Only one count was recorded for this clone. The chain employs TRBV5-1 and TRBJ1-2; 7 bases are a match to TRBD1. Germline lookup yields CDR1 SGHRS and CDR2 YFSETQ. CDR3 length: 14 amino acids. The V gene end was trimmed by 4 bases and the J gene end by 3 bases; junction bases not matched to a gene: 6. Written as DNA, the CDR3 is TGCGCCAGCAGCCCCCAGGGGGAGGACTATGGCTACACCTTC. Translation gives CASSPQGEDYGYTF.

The chain employs TRBV20-1 and TRBJ1-2; D is unresolved. Per the germline V gene, CDR1 is DFQATT and CDR2 is SNEGSKA (reference sequence). The CDR3 extends over 10 amino acids. V was trimmed by 5 bases and J by 6 bases, leaving 7 bases between them. CDR3 DNA: TGCAGTGCTGGGGAGGATGGCTACACCTTC. Residues: CSAGEDGYTF.

V is TRBV30 and J is TRBJ2-3; 7 positions agree with TRBD1. J was trimmed by 4 bases and V by 2 bases; bases with no gene match: 9. The germline CDR1 and CDR2 sequences are GTSNPN and SVGIG (reference sequence). This CDR3 has 15 residues. CDR3 loop: CAWSTGDLGPDTQYF. DNA of the CDR3: TGTGCCTGGAGTACAGGGGACCTTGGACCAGATACGCAGTATTTT.

As to this clone: The same CDR3 also results from other DNA sequences found in this sample. The chain couples TRBV3-1 (or the pseudogene TRBV3-2) to TRBJ2-3; D not resolved. Trimming removed 0 bases at V and 4 bases at J, with 5 bases between. Germline CDR1 LGHDT, CDR2 YNNKEL (reference sequence). This CDR3 spans 13 amino acids. The CDR3 nucleotides are TGTGCCAGCAGCCAAGACCCACCAGATACGCAGTATTTT. Translation gives CASSQDPPDTQYF.

The rearrangement links TRBV5-5 to TRBJ2-5; D not certain. V was shortened by 2 bases and J by 5 bases, with 10 bases between the two germline ends. The CDR3 loop spans 13 amino acids. Germline CDR1 is SGHKS and CDR2 is YYEKEE (reference sequence). CDR3 sequence (DNA): TGTGCCAGCAGCTTAGGAGCGTCCGAGACCCAGTACTTC. Translation: CASSLGASETQYF.